In this sample, the clone carrying this T cell receptor beta chain turned up a few times. The V gene end was trimmed by 4 bases and the J gene end by 10 bases; junction bases not matched to a gene: 8. Germline V CDR1 and CDR2: WSHSY, SAAADI. The CDR3 is made up of 15 amino acids. Authors' data handling: Estimation of nucleated cell counts was performed using reference gene primer amplification. Using immunoSEQ multiplex PCR, the repertoire was profiled, and TCRdb retains in-frame clones only, with some absent. V and J calls and clone size are those listed in that table; D and trimming were worked out from the DNA. The sample shows 250,000 or so clones, nearly 90% of them seen only once. The sample comes from a study of blood T cell repertoires in COVID-19. In terms of age and location, participants ranged from about 18 to 89 years and lived in about two dozen US areas. Cohorts were based on clinical histories the participants reported.

The TCR sequence derives from a man younger than 45 who had recovered from COVID-19. Sequencing input: PBMCs or T cells enriched from blood (not recorded which). The V call is TRBV10-2, the J call TRBJ1-6, with 9 bases identical to TRBD1. This chain's CDR3 is CASSVPGQGSSPLHF. As DNA, the CDR3 is TGCGCCAGCAGTGTACCGGGACAGGGCTCCTCACCCCTCCACTTT.